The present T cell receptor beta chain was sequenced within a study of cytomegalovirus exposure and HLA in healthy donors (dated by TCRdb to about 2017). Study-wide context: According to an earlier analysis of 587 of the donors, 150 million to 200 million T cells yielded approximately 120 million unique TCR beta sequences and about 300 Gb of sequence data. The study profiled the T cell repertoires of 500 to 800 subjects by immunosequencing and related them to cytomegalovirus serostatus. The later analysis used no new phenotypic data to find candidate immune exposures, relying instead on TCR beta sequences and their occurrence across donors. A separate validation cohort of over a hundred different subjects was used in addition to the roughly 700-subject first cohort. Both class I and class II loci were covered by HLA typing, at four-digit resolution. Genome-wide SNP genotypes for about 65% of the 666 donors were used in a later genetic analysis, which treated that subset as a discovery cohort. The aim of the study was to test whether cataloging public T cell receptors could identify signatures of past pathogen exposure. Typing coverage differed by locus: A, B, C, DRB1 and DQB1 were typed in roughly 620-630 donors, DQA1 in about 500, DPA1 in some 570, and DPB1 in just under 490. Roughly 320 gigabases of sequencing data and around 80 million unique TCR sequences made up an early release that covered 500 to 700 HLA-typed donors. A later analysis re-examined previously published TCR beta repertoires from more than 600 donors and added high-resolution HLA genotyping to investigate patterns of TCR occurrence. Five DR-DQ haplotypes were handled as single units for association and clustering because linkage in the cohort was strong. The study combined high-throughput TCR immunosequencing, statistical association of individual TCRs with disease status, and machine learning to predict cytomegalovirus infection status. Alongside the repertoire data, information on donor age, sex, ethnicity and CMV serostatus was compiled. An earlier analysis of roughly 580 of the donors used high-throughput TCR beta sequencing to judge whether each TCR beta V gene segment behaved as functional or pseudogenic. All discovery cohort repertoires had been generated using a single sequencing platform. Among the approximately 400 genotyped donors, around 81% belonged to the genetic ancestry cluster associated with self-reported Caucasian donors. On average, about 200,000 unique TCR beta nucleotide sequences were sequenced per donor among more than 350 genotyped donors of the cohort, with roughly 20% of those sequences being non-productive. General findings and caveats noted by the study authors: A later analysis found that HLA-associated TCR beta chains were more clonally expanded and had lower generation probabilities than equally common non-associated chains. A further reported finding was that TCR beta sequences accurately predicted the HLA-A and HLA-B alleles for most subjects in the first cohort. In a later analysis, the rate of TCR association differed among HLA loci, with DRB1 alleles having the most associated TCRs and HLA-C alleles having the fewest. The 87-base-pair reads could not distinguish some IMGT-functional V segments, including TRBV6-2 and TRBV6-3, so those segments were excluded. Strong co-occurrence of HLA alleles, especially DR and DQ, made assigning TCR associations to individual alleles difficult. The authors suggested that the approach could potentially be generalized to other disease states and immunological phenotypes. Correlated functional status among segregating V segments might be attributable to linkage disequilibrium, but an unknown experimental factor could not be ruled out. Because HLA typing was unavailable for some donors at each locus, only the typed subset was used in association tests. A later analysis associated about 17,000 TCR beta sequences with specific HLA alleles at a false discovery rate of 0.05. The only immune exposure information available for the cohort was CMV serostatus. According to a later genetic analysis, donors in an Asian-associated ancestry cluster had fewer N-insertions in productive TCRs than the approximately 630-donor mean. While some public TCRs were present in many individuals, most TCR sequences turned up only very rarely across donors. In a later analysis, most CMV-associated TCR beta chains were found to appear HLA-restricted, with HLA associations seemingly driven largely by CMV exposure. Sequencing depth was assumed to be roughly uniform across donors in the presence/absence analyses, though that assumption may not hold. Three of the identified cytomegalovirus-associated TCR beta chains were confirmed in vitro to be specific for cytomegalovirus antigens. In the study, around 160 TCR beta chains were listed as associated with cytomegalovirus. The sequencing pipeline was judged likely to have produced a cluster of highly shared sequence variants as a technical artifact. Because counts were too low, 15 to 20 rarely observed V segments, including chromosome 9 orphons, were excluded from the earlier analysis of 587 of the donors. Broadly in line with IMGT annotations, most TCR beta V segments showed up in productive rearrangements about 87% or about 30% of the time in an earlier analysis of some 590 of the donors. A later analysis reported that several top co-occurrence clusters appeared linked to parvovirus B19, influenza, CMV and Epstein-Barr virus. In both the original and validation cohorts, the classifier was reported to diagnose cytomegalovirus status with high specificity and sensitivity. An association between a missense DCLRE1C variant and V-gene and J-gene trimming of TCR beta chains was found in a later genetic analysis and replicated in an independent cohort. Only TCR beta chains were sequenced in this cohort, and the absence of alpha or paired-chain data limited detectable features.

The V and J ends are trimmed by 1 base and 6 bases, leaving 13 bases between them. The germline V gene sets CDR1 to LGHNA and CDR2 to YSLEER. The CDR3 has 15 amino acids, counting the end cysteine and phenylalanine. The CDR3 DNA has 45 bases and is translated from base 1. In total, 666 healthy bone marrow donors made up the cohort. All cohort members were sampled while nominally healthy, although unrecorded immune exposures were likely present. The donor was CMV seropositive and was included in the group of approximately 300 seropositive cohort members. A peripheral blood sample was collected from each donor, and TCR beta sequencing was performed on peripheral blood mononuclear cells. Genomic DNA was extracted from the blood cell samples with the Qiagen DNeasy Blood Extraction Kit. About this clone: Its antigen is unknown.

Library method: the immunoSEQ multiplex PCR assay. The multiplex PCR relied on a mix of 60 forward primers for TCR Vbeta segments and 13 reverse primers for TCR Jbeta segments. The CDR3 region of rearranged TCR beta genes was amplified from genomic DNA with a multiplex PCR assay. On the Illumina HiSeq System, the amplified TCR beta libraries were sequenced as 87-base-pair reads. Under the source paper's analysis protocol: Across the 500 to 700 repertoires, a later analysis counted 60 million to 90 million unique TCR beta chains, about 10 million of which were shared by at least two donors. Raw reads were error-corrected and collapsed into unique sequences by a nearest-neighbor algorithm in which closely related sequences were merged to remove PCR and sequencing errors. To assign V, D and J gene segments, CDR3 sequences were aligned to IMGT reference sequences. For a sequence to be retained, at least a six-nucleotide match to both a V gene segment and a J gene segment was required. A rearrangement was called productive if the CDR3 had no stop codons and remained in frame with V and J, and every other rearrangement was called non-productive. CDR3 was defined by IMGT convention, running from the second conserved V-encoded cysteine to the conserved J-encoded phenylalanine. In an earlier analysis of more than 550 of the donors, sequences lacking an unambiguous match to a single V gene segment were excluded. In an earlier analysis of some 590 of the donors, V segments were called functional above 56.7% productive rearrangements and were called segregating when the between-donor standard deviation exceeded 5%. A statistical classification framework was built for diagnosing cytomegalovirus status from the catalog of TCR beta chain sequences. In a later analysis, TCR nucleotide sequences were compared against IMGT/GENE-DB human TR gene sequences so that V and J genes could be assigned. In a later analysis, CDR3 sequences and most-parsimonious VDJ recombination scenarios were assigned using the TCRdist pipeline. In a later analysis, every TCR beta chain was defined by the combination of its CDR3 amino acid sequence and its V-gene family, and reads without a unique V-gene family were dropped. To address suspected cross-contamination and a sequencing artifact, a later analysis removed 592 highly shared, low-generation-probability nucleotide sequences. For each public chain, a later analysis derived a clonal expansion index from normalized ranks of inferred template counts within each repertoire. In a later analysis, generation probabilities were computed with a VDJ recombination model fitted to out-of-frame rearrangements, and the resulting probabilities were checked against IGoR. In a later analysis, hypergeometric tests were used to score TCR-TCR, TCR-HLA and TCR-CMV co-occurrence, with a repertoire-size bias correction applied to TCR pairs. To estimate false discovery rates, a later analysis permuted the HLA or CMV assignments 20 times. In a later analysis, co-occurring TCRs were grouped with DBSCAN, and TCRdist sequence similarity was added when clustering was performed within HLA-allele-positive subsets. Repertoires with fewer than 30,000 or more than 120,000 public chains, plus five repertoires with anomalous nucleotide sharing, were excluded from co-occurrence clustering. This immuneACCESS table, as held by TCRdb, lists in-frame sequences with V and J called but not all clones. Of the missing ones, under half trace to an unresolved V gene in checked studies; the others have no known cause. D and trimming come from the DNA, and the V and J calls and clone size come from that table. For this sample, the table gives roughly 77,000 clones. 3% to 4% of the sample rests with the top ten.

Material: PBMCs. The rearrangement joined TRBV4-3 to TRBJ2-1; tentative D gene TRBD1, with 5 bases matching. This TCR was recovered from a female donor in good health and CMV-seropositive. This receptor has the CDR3 CASSQAIGAGNEQFF. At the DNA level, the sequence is TGCGCCAGCAGCCAAGCCATAGGGGCCGGCAATGAGCAGTTCTTC.